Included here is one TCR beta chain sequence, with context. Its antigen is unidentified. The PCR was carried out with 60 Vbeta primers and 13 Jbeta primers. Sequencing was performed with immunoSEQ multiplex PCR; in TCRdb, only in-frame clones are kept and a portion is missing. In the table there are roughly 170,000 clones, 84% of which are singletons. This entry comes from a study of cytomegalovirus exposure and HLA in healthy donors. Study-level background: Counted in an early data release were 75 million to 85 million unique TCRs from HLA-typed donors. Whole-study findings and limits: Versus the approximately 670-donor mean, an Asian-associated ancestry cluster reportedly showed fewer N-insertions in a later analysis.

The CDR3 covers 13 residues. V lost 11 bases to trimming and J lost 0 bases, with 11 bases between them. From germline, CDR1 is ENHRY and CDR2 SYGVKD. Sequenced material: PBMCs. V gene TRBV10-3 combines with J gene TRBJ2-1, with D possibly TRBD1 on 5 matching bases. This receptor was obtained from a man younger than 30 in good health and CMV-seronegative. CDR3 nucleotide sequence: TGTGCCGCCAGGGAAGGCTCCTACAATGAGCAGTTCTTC. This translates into CAAREGSYNEQFF.